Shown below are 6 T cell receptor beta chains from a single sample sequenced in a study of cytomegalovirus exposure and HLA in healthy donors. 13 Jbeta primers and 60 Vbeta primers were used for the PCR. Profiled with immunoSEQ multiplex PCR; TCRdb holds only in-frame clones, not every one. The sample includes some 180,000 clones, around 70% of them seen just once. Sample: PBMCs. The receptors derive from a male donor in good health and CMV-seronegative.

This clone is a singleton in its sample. CDR3 protein: CASSVERTSGRGIQYF. In DNA form, the CDR3 reads TGTGCCAGCAGCGTAGAAAGGACTAGCGGGAGGGGCATTCAGTACTTC. The chain has TRBV9 and TRBJ2-4; 15 bases map to TRBD2. Germline values: CDR1 SGDLS, CDR2 YYNGEE. The CDR3 runs 16 residues. V trimming: 0 bases; J trimming: 9 bases; junction bases outside the gene matches: 4.

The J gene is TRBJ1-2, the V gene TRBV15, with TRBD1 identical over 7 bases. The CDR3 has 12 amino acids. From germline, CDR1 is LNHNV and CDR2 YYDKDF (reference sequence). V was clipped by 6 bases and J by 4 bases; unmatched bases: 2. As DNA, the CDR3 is TGTGCCACCAGAGGGGGCTCCTATGGCTACACCTTC. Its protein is CATRGGSYGYTF. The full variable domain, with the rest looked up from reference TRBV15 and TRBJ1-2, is DAMVIQNPRYQVTQFGKPVTLSCSQTLNHNVMYWYQQKSSQAPKLLFHYYDKDFNNEADTPDNFQSRRPNTSFCFLDIRSPGLGDTAMYLCATRGGSYGYTFGSGTRLTVV.

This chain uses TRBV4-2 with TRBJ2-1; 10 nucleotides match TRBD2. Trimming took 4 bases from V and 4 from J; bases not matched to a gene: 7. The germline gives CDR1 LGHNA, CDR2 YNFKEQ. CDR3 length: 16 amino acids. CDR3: CASSRKIAGGYNEQFF. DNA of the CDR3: TGTGCCAGCAGCCGCAAAATAGCGGGAGGTTACAATGAGCAGTTCTTC.

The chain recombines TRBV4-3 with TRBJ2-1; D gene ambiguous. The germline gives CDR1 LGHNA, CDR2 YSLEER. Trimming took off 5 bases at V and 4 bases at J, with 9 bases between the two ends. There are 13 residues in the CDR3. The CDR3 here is CASSSHRYNEQFF. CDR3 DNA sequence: TGCGCCAGCAGCTCCCACAGATACAATGAGCAGTTCTTC.

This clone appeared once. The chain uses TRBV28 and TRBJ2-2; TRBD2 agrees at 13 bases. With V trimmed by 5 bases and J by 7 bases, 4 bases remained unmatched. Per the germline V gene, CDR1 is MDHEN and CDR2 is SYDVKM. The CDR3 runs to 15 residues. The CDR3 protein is CASSPWTSGSGELFF. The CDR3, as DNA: TGTGCCAGCAGTCCCTGGACTAGCGGGAGCGGGGAGCTGTTTTTT.

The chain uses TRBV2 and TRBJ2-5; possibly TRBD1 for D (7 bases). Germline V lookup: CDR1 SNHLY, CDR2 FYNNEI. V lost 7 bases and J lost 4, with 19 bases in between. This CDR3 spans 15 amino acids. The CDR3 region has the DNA TGTGCCAGCACCGGAGGGGGCGGGTGGGCAGAGACCCAGTACTTC. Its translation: CASTGGGGWAETQYF.